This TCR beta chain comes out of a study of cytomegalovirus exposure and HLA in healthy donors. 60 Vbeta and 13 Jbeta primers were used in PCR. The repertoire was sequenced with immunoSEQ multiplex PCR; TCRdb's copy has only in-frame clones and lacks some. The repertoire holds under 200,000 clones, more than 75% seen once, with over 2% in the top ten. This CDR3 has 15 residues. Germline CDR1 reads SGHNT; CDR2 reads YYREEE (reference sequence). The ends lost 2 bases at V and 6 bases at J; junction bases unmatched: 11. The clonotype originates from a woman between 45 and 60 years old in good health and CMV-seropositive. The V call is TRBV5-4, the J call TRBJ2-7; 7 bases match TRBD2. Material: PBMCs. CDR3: CASSFKKAGLSEQYF. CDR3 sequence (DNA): TGTGCCAGCAGCTTCAAGAAAGCGGGGTTGAGCGAGCAGTACTTC. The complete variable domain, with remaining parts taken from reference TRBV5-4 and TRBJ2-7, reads ETGVTQSPTHLIKTRGQQVTLRCSSQSGHNTVSWYQQALGQGPQFIFQYYREEENGRGNFPPRFSGLQFPNYSSELNVNALELDDSALYLCASSFKKAGLSEQYFGPGTRLTVT.